Listed below are T cell receptor beta chains from one sample, sequenced in a study of T-cell reconstitution after alpha-beta-depleted transplantation in children. TCRdb re-called the PCR reads through MiXCR, storing one row per CDR3 protein. The repertoire includes over 200,000 distinct CDR3 sequences, 8% to 10% of them detected once, and around 6.2% sits in the top ten. Source: PBMCs from the stem cell graft donor, taken from the stem cell graft. The receptors come from a human donor who donated a stem cell graft to a child with acute lymphoblastic leukemia. CDR3s include the opening cysteine and the closing phenylalanine or tryptophan. D genes are given only for firm matches. Only part of the rows carry a size: once, few, many, or a class if the clone is expanded.

v_gene: TRBV11-3
len: 15
d_gene: .
abundance: .
j_gene: TRBJ2-1
CDR3aa: CASSPGSSDYNEQFF
CDR3nt: TGTGCCAGCAGCCCGGGGTCCTCAGATTACAATGAGCAGTTCTTC

v_gene: TRBV2
len: 12
d_gene: TRBD1
abundance: many
j_gene: TRBJ1-2
CDR3aa: CASSYGTGGYTF
CDR3nt: TGTGCCAGCAGTTACGGGACAGGGGGCTACACCTTC

v_gene: TRBV7-9
len: 15
d_gene: .
abundance: few
j_gene: TRBJ2-4
CDR3aa: CASSLDSVAKNIQYF
CDR3nt: TGTGCCAGCAGCTTAGATAGTGTAGCCAAAAACATTCAGTACTTC

v_gene: TRBV5-8
len: 16
d_gene: TRBD1
abundance: .
j_gene: TRBJ1-2
CDR3aa: CASSPLWGQDHYGYTF
CDR3nt: TGTGCCAGCAGCCCGTTATGGGGACAGGACCACTATGGCTACACCTTC

v_gene: TRBV4-3
len: 16
d_gene: TRBD2
abundance: .
j_gene: TRBJ2-1
CDR3aa: CASSQDWTSGGNEQFF
CDR3nt: TGCGCCAGCAGCCAAGATTGGACTAGCGGGGGCAATGAGCAGTTCTTC

v_gene: TRBV6-1
len: 15
d_gene: .
abundance: few
j_gene: TRBJ2-1
CDR3aa: CASTSGEASYNEQFF
CDR3nt: TGTGCCAGCACCTCCGGGGAGGCCTCCTACAATGAGCAGTTCTTC

v_gene: TRBV27
len: 13
d_gene: .
abundance: .
j_gene: TRBJ1-1
CDR3aa: CASYPRGGTEAFF
CDR3nt: TGTGCTTCATACCCCAGGGGTGGCACTGAAGCTTTCTTT

v_gene: TRBV15
len: 17
d_gene: TRBD2
abundance: .
j_gene: TRBJ2-3
CDR3aa: CATSRDPLAGYLDTQYF
CDR3nt: TGTGCCACCAGCAGAGATCCATTAGCGGGGTATCTAGATACGCAGTATTTT

v_gene: TRBV29-1
len: 13
d_gene: TRBD1
abundance: many
j_gene: TRBJ2-1
CDR3aa: CSVVGQGADEQFF
CDR3nt: TGCAGCGTTGTAGGACAGGGGGCAGATGAGCAGTTCTTC

v_gene: TRBV20-1
len: 15
d_gene: .
abundance: many
j_gene: TRBJ1-1
CDR3aa: CSARKGWGRNTEAFF
CDR3nt: TGCAGTGCGAGGAAGGGTTGGGGCAGGAACACTGAAGCTTTCTTT

v_gene: TRBV5-1
len: 13
d_gene: .
abundance: few
j_gene: TRBJ1-1
CDR3aa: CASSYTMNTEAFF
CDR3nt: TGCGCCAGCAGCTACACGATGAACACTGAAGCTTTCTTT

v_gene: TRBV5-1
len: 15
d_gene: TRBD1
abundance: few
j_gene: TRBJ2-3
CDR3aa: CASSPTGDPTDTQYF
CDR3nt: TGCGCCAGCAGCCCGACAGGGGACCCCACAGATACGCAGTATTTT

v_gene: TRBV12-3/TRBV12-4
len: 16
d_gene: .
abundance: .
j_gene: TRBJ2-3
CDR3aa: CASSLILGASTDTQYF
CDR3nt: TGTGCCAGCAGTTTAATTCTGGGGGCTAGCACAGATACGCAGTATTTT

v_gene: TRBV7-9
len: 12
d_gene: .
abundance: many
j_gene: TRBJ1-4
CDR3aa: CASSLANEKLFF
CDR3nt: TGTGCCAGCAGCTTGGCGAATGAAAAACTGTTTTTT

v_gene: TRBV11-2
len: 15
d_gene: TRBD1
abundance: many
j_gene: TRBJ1-1
CDR3aa: CASSRVGQGGTEAFF
CDR3nt: TGTGCCAGCAGCCGAGTAGGACAGGGGGGGACTGAAGCTTTCTTT

v_gene: TRBV27
len: 15
d_gene: TRBD1
abundance: few
j_gene: TRBJ1-2
CDR3aa: CASSDPGTGGYGYTF
CDR3nt: TGTGCCAGCAGTGACCCCGGGACAGGGGGCTATGGCTACACCTTC

v_gene: TRBV5-1
len: 13
d_gene: .
abundance: few
j_gene: TRBJ1-1
CDR3aa: CASSSERGTEAFF
CDR3nt: TGCGCCAGCAGCTCCGAACGGGGCACTGAAGCTTTCTTT

v_gene: TRBV6-5
len: 14
d_gene: TRBD1
abundance: many
j_gene: TRBJ2-1
CDR3aa: CASSLTGGYNEQFF
CDR3nt: TGTGCCAGCAGTTTGACAGGGGGCTACAATGAGCAGTTCTTC

v_gene: TRBV5-1
len: 13
d_gene: TRBD1
abundance: few
j_gene: TRBJ2-3
CDR3aa: CASNGQGTDTQYF
CDR3nt: TGCGCCAGCAACGGACAGGGGACAGATACGCAGTATTTT

v_gene: TRBV7-2
len: 16
d_gene: TRBD1
abundance: few
j_gene: TRBJ1-5
CDR3aa: CASSLGDRGLGQPQHF
CDR3nt: TGTGCCAGCAGCTTAGGGGACAGGGGGTTAGGGCAGCCCCAGCATTTT

v_gene: TRBV3-1
len: 14
d_gene: .
abundance: few
j_gene: TRBJ2-1
CDR3aa: CASSSRGEHNEQFF
CDR3nt: TGTGCCAGCAGCTCCAGGGGGGAACACAATGAGCAGTTCTTC

v_gene: TRBV12-3/TRBV12-4
len: 16
d_gene: TRBD1
abundance: .
j_gene: TRBJ2-7
CDR3aa: CASSSHPGQGVGEQYF
CDR3nt: TGTGCCAGCAGTTCCCACCCGGGACAGGGAGTAGGCGAGCAGTACTTC

v_gene: TRBV10-3
len: 14
d_gene: .
abundance: .
j_gene: TRBJ1-3
CDR3aa: CATGGTGTGNTIYF
CDR3nt: TGTGCCACAGGAGGGACCGGCACTGGAAACACCATATATTTT

v_gene: TRBV5-1
len: 15
d_gene: TRBD1
abundance: few
j_gene: TRBJ1-4
CDR3aa: CASSPTGTLNEKLFF
CDR3nt: TGCGCCAGCAGCCCGACAGGGACTCTTAATGAAAAACTGTTTTTT

v_gene: TRBV29-1
len: 14
d_gene: TRBD1
abundance: .
j_gene: TRBJ1-2
CDR3aa: CSVEDQGGRDGYTF
CDR3nt: TGCAGCGTTGAAGATCAGGGGGGGAGAGATGGCTACACCTTC

v_gene: TRBV29-1
len: 12
d_gene: .
abundance: .
j_gene: TRBJ1-3
CDR3aa: CSVDIGGNTIYF
CDR3nt: TGCAGCGTTGATATCGGTGGAAACACCATATATTTT

v_gene: TRBV5-1
len: 15
d_gene: .
abundance: few
j_gene: TRBJ2-6
CDR3aa: CASSSTGSGANVLTF
CDR3nt: TGCGCCAGCAGCTCAACAGGCTCTGGGGCCAACGTCCTGACTTTC

v_gene: TRBV29-1
len: 13
d_gene: .
abundance: many
j_gene: TRBJ2-5
CDR3aa: CSVESGDRETQYF
CDR3nt: TGCAGCGTTGAATCGGGAGACCGAGAGACCCAGTACTTC

v_gene: TRBV9
len: 12
d_gene: TRBD1
abundance: few
j_gene: TRBJ2-7
CDR3aa: CASSGSGGEQYF
CDR3nt: TGTGCCAGCAGCGGTTCAGGGGGCGAGCAGTACTTC

v_gene: TRBV6-4
len: 14
d_gene: .
abundance: few
j_gene: TRBJ2-1
CDR3aa: CASSVTISLYEQFF
CDR3nt: TGTGCCAGCAGTGTTACTATCAGCCTTTATGAGCAGTTCTTC

v_gene: TRBV7-8
len: 15
d_gene: .
abundance: few
j_gene: TRBJ2-3
CDR3aa: CASSFGPAVGDTQYF
CDR3nt: TGTGCCAGCAGCTTTGGGCCGGCCGTTGGAGATACGCAGTATTTT

v_gene: TRBV4-3
len: 16
d_gene: .
abundance: few
j_gene: TRBJ2-3
CDR3aa: CASSQDIGIITDTQYF
CDR3nt: TGCGCCAGCAGCCAAGATATCGGCATCATCACAGATACGCAGTATTTT

v_gene: TRBV20-1
len: 16
d_gene: .
abundance: .
j_gene: TRBJ1-2
CDR3aa: CSARDRGRGSGYGYTF
CDR3nt: TGCAGTGCTAGAGATCGGGGGCGAGGATCCGGCTATGGCTACACCTTC

v_gene: TRBV6-5
len: 14
d_gene: .
abundance: few
j_gene: TRBJ1-6
CDR3aa: CASSYSTDNSPLHF
CDR3nt: TGTGCCAGCAGTTACAGTACAGATAATTCACCCCTCCACTTT

v_gene: TRBV20-1
len: 14
d_gene: TRBD2
abundance: few
j_gene: TRBJ2-1
CDR3aa: CSARDGGAIHEQFF
CDR3nt: TGCAGTGCTAGAGACGGGGGGGCCATCCATGAGCAGTTCTTC

v_gene: TRBV6-5
len: 13
d_gene: .
abundance: many
j_gene: TRBJ1-6
CDR3aa: CASSYGSDLPLHF
CDR3nt: TGTGCCAGCAGTTATGGGTCAGACCTGCCCCTCCACTTT

v_gene: TRBV4-2
len: 14
d_gene: TRBD2
abundance: .
j_gene: TRBJ2-3
CDR3aa: CASRLAGGSDTQYF
CDR3nt: TGTGCCAGCAGACTAGCGGGGGGGTCGGATACGCAGTATTTT

v_gene: TRBV5-1
len: 15
d_gene: .
abundance: .
j_gene: TRBJ1-1
CDR3aa: CASSPPLDSSGEAFF
CDR3nt: TGCGCCAGCAGTCCCCCTCTGGACAGCAGCGGTGAAGCTTTCTTT

v_gene: TRBV5-1
len: 14
d_gene: .
abundance: few
j_gene: TRBJ2-5
CDR3aa: CASSPEASKETQYF
CDR3nt: TGCGCCAGCAGCCCGGAGGCTAGCAAGGAGACCCAGTACTTC

v_gene: TRBV29-1
len: 14
d_gene: TRBD2
abundance: many
j_gene: TRBJ2-3
CDR3aa: CSVEGLAGTDTQYF
CDR3nt: TGCAGCGTGGAGGGACTAGCGGGGACAGATACGCAGTATTTT

v_gene: TRBV7-2
len: 12
d_gene: .
abundance: .
j_gene: TRBJ1-1
CDR3aa: CASRGQNGEAFF
CDR3nt: TGTGCCAGCAGGGGCCAAAACGGTGAAGCTTTCTTT

v_gene: TRBV6-5
len: 17
d_gene: .
abundance: .
j_gene: TRBJ1-1
CDR3aa: CASSYSPIDSPNTEAFF
CDR3nt: TGTGCCAGCAGTTACTCTCCAATCGACAGCCCGAACACTGAAGCTTTCTTT

v_gene: TRBV4-3
len: 12
d_gene: .
abundance: few
j_gene: TRBJ2-7
CDR3aa: CASSQDWSEQYF
CDR3nt: TGCGCCAGCAGCCAAGATTGGAGCGAGCAGTACTTC

v_gene: TRBV6-5
len: 16
d_gene: .
abundance: many
j_gene: TRBJ2-5
CDR3aa: CATSTRAPWNQETQYF
CDR3nt: TGTGCCACCTCAACCCGGGCTCCCTGGAACCAAGAGACCCAGTACTTC

v_gene: TRBV6-2/TRBV6-3
len: 12
d_gene: .
abundance: many
j_gene: TRBJ2-1
CDR3aa: CASSYSYGEQFF
CDR3nt: TGTGCCAGCAGTTACTCGTATGGGGAGCAGTTCTTC